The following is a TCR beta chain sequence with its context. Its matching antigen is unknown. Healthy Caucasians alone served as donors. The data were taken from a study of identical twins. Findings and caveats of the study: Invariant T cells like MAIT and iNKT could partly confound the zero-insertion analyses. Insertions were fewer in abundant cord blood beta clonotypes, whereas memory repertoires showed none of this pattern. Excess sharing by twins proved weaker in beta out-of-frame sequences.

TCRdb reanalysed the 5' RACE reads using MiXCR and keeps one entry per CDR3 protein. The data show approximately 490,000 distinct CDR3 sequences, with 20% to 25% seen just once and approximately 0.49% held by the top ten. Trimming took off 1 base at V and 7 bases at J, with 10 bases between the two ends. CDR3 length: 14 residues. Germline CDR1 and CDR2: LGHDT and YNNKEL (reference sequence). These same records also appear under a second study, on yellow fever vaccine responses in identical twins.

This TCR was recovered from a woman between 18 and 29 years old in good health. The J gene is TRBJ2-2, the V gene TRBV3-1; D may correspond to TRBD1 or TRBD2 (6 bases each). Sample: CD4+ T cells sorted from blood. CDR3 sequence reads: CASSQGGADGELFF. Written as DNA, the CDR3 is TGTGCCAGCAGCCAAGGGGGGGCCGACGGGGAGCTGTTTTTT.